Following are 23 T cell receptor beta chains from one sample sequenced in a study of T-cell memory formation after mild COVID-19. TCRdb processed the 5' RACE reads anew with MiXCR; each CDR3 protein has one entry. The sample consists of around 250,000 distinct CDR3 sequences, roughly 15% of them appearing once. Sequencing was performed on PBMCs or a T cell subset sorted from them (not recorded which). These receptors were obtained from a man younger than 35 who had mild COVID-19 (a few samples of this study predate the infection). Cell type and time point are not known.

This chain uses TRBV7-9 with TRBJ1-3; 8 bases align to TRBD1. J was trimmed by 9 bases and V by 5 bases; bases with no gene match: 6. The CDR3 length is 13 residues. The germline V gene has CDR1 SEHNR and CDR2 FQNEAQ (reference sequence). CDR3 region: CASSETGAITIYF. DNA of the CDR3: TGTGCCAGCAGCGAGACAGGGGCTATCACCATATATTTT.

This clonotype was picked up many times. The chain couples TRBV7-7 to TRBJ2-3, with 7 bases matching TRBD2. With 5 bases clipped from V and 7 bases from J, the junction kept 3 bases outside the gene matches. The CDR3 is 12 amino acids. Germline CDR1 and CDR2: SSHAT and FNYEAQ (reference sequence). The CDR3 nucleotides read TGTGCCAGCAGCCCGGGGGGTTATACGCAGTATTTT. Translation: CASSPGGYTQYF. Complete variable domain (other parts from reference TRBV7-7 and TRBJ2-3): GAGVSQSPRYKVTKRGQDVTLRCDPISSHATLYWYQQALGQGPEFLTYFNYEAQPDKSGLPSDRFSAERPEGSISTLTIQRTEQRDSAMYRCASSPGGYTQYFGPGTRLTVL.

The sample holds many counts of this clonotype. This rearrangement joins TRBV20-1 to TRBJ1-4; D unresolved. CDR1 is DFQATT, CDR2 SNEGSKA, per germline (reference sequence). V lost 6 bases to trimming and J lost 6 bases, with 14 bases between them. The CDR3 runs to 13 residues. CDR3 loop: CSAPGQYDEKLFF. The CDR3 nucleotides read TGCAGTGCCCCCGGGCAGTATGATGAAAAACTGTTTTTT.

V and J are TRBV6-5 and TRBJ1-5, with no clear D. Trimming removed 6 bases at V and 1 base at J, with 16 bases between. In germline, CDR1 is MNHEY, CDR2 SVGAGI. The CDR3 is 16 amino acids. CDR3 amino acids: CASRQFGVVSNQPQHF. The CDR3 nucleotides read TGTGCCAGCAGGCAGTTCGGGGTGGTAAGCAATCAGCCCCAGCATTTT.

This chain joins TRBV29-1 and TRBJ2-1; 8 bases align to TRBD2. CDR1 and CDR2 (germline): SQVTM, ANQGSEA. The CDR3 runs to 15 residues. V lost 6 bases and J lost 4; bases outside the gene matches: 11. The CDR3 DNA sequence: TGCAGCGTCGGTTCCGGACTAGCCCGATACAATGAGCAGTTCTTC. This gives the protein CSVGSGLARYNEQFF.

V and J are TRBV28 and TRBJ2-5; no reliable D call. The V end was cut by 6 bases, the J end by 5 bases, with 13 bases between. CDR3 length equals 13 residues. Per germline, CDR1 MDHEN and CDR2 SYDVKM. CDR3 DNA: TGTGCCAGCAGCCTCTACCTCTATGAGACCCAGTACTTC. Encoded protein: CASSLYLYETQYF. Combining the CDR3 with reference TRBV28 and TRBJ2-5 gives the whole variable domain DVKVTQSSRYLVKRTGEKVFLECVQDMDHENMFWYRQDPGLGLRLIYFSYDVKMKEKGDIPEGYSVSREKKERFSLILESASTNQTSMYLCASSLYLYETQYFGPGTRLLVL.

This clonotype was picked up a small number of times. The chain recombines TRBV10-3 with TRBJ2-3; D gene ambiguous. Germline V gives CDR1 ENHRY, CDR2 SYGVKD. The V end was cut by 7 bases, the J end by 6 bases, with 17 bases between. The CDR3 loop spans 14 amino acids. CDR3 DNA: TGTGCCATCAACGGACGGCCGGTTATGGATACGCAGTATTTT. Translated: CAINGRPVMDTQYF.

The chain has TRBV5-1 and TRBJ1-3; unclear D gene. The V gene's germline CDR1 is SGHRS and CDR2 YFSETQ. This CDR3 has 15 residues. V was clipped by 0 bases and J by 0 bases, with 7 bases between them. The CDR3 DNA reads TGCGCCAGCAGCTTGGGCAGCTACTCTGGAAACACCATATATTTT. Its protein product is CASSLGSYSGNTIYF.

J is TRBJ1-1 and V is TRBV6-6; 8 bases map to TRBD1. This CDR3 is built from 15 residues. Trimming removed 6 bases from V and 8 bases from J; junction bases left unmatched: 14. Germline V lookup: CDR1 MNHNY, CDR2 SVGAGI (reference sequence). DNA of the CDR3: TGTGCCAGCAGGACTGACCGGGACAGGAGCCGAGAAGCTTTCTTT. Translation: CASRTDRDRSREAFF.

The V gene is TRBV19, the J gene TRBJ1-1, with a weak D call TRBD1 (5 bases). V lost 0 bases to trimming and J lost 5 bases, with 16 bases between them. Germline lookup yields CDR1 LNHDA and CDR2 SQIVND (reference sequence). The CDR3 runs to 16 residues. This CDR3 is CASSIDPGRIRTEAFF. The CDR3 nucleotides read TGTGCCAGTAGTATAGATCCGGGACGGATTAGGACTGAAGCTTTCTTT.

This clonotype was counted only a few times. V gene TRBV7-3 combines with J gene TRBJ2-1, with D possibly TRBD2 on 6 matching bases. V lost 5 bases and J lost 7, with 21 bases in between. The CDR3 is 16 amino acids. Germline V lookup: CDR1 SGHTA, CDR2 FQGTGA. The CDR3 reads CASSPWGVGQRNEQFF. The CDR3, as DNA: TGTGCCAGCAGCCCCTGGGGGGTGGGGCAGAGGAATGAGCAGTTCTTC.

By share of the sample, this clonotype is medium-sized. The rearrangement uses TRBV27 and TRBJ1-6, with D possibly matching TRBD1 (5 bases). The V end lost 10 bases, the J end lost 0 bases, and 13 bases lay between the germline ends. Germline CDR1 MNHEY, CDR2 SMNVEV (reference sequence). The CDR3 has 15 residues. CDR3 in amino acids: CATGGKASYNSPLHF. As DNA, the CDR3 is TGTGCCACGGGGGGGAAAGCCTCCTATAATTCACCCCTCCACTTT.

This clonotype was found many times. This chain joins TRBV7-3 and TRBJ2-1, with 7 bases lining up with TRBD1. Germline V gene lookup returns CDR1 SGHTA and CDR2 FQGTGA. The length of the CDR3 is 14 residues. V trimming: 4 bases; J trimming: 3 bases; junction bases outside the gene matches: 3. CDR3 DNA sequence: TGTGCCAGCAGCTCTTCAGGGGGCTACAATGAGCAGTTCTTC. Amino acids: CASSSSGGYNEQFF.

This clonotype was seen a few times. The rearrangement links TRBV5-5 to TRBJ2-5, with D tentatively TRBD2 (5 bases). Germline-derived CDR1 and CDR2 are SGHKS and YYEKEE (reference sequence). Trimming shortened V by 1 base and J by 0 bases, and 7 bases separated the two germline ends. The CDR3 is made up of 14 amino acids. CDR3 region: CASSLRGNQETQYF. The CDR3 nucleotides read TGTGCCAGCAGCTTGCGAGGGAACCAAGAGACCCAGTACTTC.

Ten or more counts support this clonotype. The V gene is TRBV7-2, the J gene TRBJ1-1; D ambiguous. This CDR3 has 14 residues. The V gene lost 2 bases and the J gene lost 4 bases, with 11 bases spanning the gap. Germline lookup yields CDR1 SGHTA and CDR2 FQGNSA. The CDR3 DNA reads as TGTGCCAGCAGCTTATATAAGGTTGGCACTGAAGCTTTCTTT. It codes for CASSLYKVGTEAFF. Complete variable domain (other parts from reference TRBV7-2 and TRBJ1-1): GAGVSQSPSNKVTEKGKDVELRCDPISGHTALYWYRQSLGQGLEFLIYFQGNSAPDKSGLPSDRFSAERTGGSVSTLTIQRTQQEDSAVYLCASSLYKVGTEAFFGQGTRLTVV.

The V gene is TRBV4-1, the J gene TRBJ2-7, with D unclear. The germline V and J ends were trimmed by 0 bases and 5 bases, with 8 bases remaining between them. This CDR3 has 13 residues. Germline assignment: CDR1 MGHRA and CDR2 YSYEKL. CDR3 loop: CASSQELYHEQYF. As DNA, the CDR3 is TGCGCCAGCAGCCAAGAACTTTACCACGAGCAGTACTTC.

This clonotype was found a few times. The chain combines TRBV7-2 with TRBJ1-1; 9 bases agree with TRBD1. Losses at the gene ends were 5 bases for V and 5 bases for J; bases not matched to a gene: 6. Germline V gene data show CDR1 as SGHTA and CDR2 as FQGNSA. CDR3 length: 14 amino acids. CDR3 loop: CASSRQTGGTEAFF. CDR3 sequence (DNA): TGTGCCAGCAGCCGTCAGACAGGGGGGACTGAAGCTTTCTTT.

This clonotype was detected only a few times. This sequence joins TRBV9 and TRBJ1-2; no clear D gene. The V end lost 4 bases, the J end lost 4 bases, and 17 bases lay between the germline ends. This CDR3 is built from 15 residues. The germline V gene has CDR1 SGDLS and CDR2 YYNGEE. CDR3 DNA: TGTGCCAGCAGCCTCAGCTCTGGGCAGATCTATGGCTACACCTTC. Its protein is CASSLSSGQIYGYTF.

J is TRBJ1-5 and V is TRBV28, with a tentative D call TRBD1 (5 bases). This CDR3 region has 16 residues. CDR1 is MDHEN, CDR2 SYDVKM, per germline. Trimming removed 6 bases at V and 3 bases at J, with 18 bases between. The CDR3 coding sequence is TGTGCCAGCAGCTTGCCGTGGGGGGGGGACAATCAGCCCCAGCATTTT. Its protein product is CASSLPWGGDNQPQHF. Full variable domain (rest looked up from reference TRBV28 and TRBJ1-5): DVKVTQSSRYLVKRTGEKVFLECVQDMDHENMFWYRQDPGLGLRLIYFSYDVKMKEKGDIPEGYSVSREKKERFSLILESASTNQTSMYLCASSLPWGGDNQPQHFGDGTRLSIL.

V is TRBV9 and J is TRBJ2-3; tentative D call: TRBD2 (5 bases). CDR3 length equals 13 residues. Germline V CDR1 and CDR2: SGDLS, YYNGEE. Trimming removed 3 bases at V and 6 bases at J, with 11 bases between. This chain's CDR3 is CASSGSSGDTQYF. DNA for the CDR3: TGTGCCAGCAGCGGATCATCGGGGGATACGCAGTATTTT.

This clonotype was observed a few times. This CDR3 is CASSLEFTTDTQYF. The CDR3 DNA follows: TGTGCCAGCAGCTTAGAGTTCACCACAGATACGCAGTATTTT. The V gene is TRBV7-9, the J gene TRBJ2-3; no clear D. CDR1 and CDR2 from the germline V gene are SEHNR and FQNEAQ (reference sequence). V was cut by 1 base and J by 2 bases, with 7 bases left in between. The CDR3 runs 14 residues.

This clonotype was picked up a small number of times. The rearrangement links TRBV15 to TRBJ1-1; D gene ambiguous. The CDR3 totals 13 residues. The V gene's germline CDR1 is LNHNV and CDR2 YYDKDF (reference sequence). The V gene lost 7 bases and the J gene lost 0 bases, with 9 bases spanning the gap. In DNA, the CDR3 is TGTGCCACCACGCGTGACTTGAACACTGAAGCTTTCTTT. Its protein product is CATTRDLNTEAFF.

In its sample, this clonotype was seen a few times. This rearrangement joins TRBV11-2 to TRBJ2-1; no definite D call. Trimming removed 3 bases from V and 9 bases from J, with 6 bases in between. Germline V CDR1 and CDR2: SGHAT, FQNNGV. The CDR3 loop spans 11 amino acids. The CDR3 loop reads CASSFLFEQFF. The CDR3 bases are TGTGCCAGCAGCTTCCTCTTTGAGCAGTTCTTC.